One sample yielded the 4 T cell receptor beta chains listed below, sequenced in a study of cytomegalovirus exposure and HLA in healthy donors. Vbeta (60) and Jbeta (13) primers were used in the PCR. Generated by immunoSEQ multiplex PCR, the TCRdb table keeps only in-frame clones and is missing some. Among about 120,000 clones listed, about 80% were seen once. Specimen: PBMCs. These receptors were collected from a female donor in good health and CMV-seropositive.

The chain employs TRBV19 and TRBJ2-7; 8 bases are a match to TRBD2. This CDR3 spans 14 amino acids. CDR1 is LNHDA, CDR2 SQIVND, per germline (reference sequence). Trimming at V came to 5 bases and at J to 4 bases, leaving 7 bases not matched to a gene. This CDR3 reads CASSPPGGRYEQYF. CDR3 nucleotide sequence: TGTGCCAGTAGTCCTCCCGGCGGGAGGTACGAGCAGTACTTC.

This chain joins TRBV29-1 and TRBJ2-7; TRBD1 aligns across 8 bases. CDR1 and CDR2 (germline): SQVTM, ANQGSEA. Trimming cost V 6 bases and J 7 bases; bases outside gene matches: 5. CDR3 length: 11 residues. This chain's CDR3 is CSVGRQGEQYF. CDR3 DNA: TGCAGCGTGGGACGACAGGGGGAGCAGTACTTC.

The rearrangement links TRBV30 to TRBJ2-1; 8 bases map to TRBD2. The CDR3 runs to 13 residues. V lost 0 bases and J lost 10; bases outside the gene matches: 5. The germline CDR1 and CDR2 sequences are GTSNPN and SVGIG (reference sequence). The DNA of the CDR3 is TGTGCCTGGAGTGTACGGGGGGGAGGGGAGCAGTTCTTC. Translation gives CAWSVRGGGEQFF.

The rearrangement links TRBV18 to TRBJ1-2, with D tentatively TRBD1 (5 bases). Germline V gives CDR1 KGHSH, CDR2 LQKENI. V was cut by 0 bases and J by 8 bases, with 16 bases left in between. This CDR3 comprises 15 residues. The CDR3 loop reads CASSPPGLTSVGYTF. The CDR3 DNA is TGTGCCAGCTCACCACCGGGACTCACTTCAGTCGGCTACACCTTC.